The present TCR beta chain was sequenced within a study of shared clonotypes between healthy human individuals. Study-level findings and limits: Donor scarcity curtailed the genetic and exposure-history diversity represented herein.

From CD4+ cells came CD45RA+ naive and CD45RA-negative memory subsets. Some clones are missing from TCRdb's copy, which holds only in-frame ones; the method was immunoSEQ multiplex PCR. Of about 2,500,000 clones in the sample, approximately 90% were seen once. V dropped 0 bases and J dropped 4 bases, with 8 bases sitting between them. Germline V gene sequence: CDR1 ENHRY, CDR2 SYGVKD. The CDR3 spans 14 residues. A note on this clone: As yet, its antigen is unknown.

The material sequenced was naive CD4+ T cells sorted from blood. The subset was: CD45RA+ positively selected. This clonotype was obtained from a man between 18 and 35 years old in good health. The genes are TRBV10-3 and TRBJ2-3, with TRBD1 as a possible D gene (6 bases). The chain's CDR3 is CAISESGAPDTQYF. The CDR3 DNA follows: TGTGCCATCAGTGAGTCGGGGGCCCCAGATACGCAGTATTTT.